This T cell receptor (beta chain) was captured in a study of post-analysis software for immune sequencing data (dated by TCRdb to the mid-2010s). Background for the entire study: Relapsing-remitting, secondary progressive and progressive-relapsing multiple sclerosis were recorded as disease courses, and subtype annotation was lacking for some patients. The patient repertoires were set against approximately 10 previously published healthy control repertoires from donors whose ages ranged from roughly 6 to 26 years. A subset of samples was prepared in parallel using single-end sample barcoding, then pooled and co-amplified after Illumina adapter ligation.

TCR beta repertoires were profiled from peripheral blood of roughly twelve young patients with multiple sclerosis to demonstrate the VDJtools post-analysis software. Multiple sclerosis patients were children and adolescents aged about 6 to 16 years. The method was PCR. Sequencing used an Illumina HiSeq 2500. To reduce PCR and sequencing biases, unique molecular identifiers were built into the TCR beta cDNA libraries. Every 1 to 10 million input T cells yielded approximately 500,000 cDNA molecules, meaning each molecule approximated one T cell. The patient libraries were prepared and sequenced with the same protocol used for the earlier healthy control dataset. Within a given batch, samples were prepared together, multiplexed and sequenced on the same HiSeq lane. As for the authors' bioinformatics: MIGEC handled the raw barcoded reads, throwing out single-read molecular identifier groups before consensus assembly and CDR3 extraction. Clonotype tables were post-analysed with VDJtools, normalizing diversity by down-sampling all datasets to the smallest sample size. To correct batch-related cross-sample contamination, repertoire overlap clustering matched CDR3 amino acid sequences but not nucleotide sequences. TCRdb ran its own pipeline on the public reads, namely fastp trimming at Q25 and MiXCR clone calling, and kept in-frame beta chains. When rows share a CDR3 protein, they turn into one entry using the most common DNA and genes. TCRdb assigned the V and J calls; the authors' analysis was not used. The sample includes more than 350,000 distinct CDR3 sequences, with more than 30% observed a single time. The ten top clones hold 6% to 9% of the sample.

This clonotype was seen more than once but under ten times. Its cognate antigen has yet to be identified. No much larger clone exists at a distance of one base, and base qualities are not known. V lost 5 bases and J lost 7 bases, and the count of bases not matched to a germline gene is 15. CDR1 PRHDT and CDR2 FYEKMQ are derived from the germline V gene (reference sequence). The CDR3 starts with the cysteine, ends with the phenylalanine, and has 16 residues. Only the CDR3 part of the read is kept: 48 bases, read in frame from the first base. The study at large found these results: Patients showed significantly higher frequencies than controls for about 5 TRBV segments, among them TRBV5-6, TRBV5-1 and TRBV20-1. Direct clustering with F measure showed strong co-clustering of samples prepared in the same batch, prompting a batch-effect correction. Compared with controls, multiple sclerosis patients had significantly lower normalized Chao1 diversity, a finding suggesting substantial peripheral T-cell clonal expansion. The control group was slightly older than the multiple sclerosis patient group.

The origin of this receptor is a girl aged 2-10 years with multiple sclerosis. The specimen sequenced was blood. The chain links TRBV13 with TRBJ1-2; 8 of the junction bases match TRBD1. The CDR3 loop reads CASSQRRTGLEGGYTF. The DNA reads as follows: TGTGCCAGCAGCCAAAGGAGGACAGGGCTCGAGGGTGGCTACACCTTC.